These T cell receptor beta chains were read from a single sample in a study of CD8 T cells in ankylosing spondylitis. TCRdb processed the 5' RACE reads anew with MiXCR; each CDR3 protein has one entry. The sample consists of 190,000 or so distinct CDR3 sequences, 9.5% to 15% of them appearing once. The sample consisted of blood, either unsorted or a sorted T cell fraction (not recorded which). These receptors all stem from a male donor with ankylosing spondylitis or in good health (not recorded which). The CDR3 runs from the conserved cysteine through the conserved F or W. The order of the fields is clone size, V gene, CDR3 protein. Size values are once, few and many counts, or a class for expanded clones, and some rows have none.

>many|TRBV7-9
CASSLMTGELFF
>-|TRBV6-6
CAISDQETDTQYF
>few|TRBV4-1
CASSQDPGQGAHNEQFF
>-|TRBV6-1
CASSLREWADTQYF
>-|TRBV30
CAWSRSSGETQYF
>-|TRBV9
CASSVVGANFRDEQFF
>-|TRBV6-1
CASSEAAGTTTYEQYF
>few|TRBV5-6
CASNKHSYNEQFF
>few|TRBV12-3/TRBV12-4
CASRILASSTEAFF
>-|TRBV5-6
CASSHSSGPADEQFF
>-|TRBV5-8
CASRETGVFTGELFF
>-|TRBV24-1
CATSGPASTDTQYF
>-|TRBV5-5
CASSLGLAGGPVPDTQYF
>many|TRBV14
CASSQGTSGSDEQFF
>many|TRBV10-1
CASSESASWDEQFF
>many|TRBV12-3/TRBV12-4
CASSLAGVTDTQYF
>once|TRBV7-9
CASSLVLYPYEQYF
>-|TRBV5-1
CASSLNEVGSYNEQFF
>-|TRBV3-1
CASSKQEGSGANVLTF
>few|TRBV10-3
CAISEIKDRAGTDTQYF
>few|TRBV3-1
CASTTGASSGNTIYF
>few|TRBV30
CAWTSYGGGLNEQFF
>few|TRBV5-1
CASSSADRGHNEQFF
>-|TRBV6-5
CASSYNQGSNTEAFF
>many|TRBV9
CASSLDGGNPTGELFF
>-|TRBV29-1
CSGRDGTLGTDTQYF
>-|TRBV5-8
CASSLDGRGLFF
>few|TRBV4-1
CASSQDGIARGYEQYF
>few|TRBV4-1
CASSQGQASQYF
>few|TRBV12-3/TRBV12-4
CASSTTSAQPQHF
>-|TRBV5-6
CASSLASPIANTEAFF
>few|TRBV6-5
CASSYRGRLETQYF
>-|TRBV15
CATSREREPTYEQYF
>-|TRBV4-1
CASSQEGGFEQYF
>few|TRBV7-9
CASSLGAWGYEQYF
>-|TRBV27
CASSSGTPWDTEAFF
>few|TRBV7-7
CASSPYSGSSYNEQFF
>few|TRBV4-1
CASSQVPPDTQYF
>few|TRBV25-1
CASSLRTGTTGELFF
>few|TRBV6-1
CASIGGSGTGELFF
>-|TRBV3-1
CASSPMTSGTTYEQYF
>-|TRBV20-1
CSAREEGRPYEQYF
>few|TRBV12-3/TRBV12-4
CASSSLDRTEQYF
>-|TRBV20-1
CSATLQVVEETQYF
>-|TRBV3-1
CASSHIQVSYEQYF
>few|TRBV6-5
CASSYWDEQYF
>few|TRBV20-1
CSGQGQGLSYEQYF
>many|TRBV7-9
CASTFGEVHNEQFF
>few|TRBV11-2
CASSLVHQGSTGELFF
>many|TRBV5-1
CASSLSHYVGEQYF
>-|TRBV4-1
CASSQAGLAGGTSYEQYF
>few|TRBV29-1
CSVEDGQDYGYTF
>many|TRBV12-3/TRBV12-4
CASSPVVIYEQFF
>few|TRBV7-9
CASSLTGGRDTGELFF